This entry lists 29 T cell receptor beta chains sequenced from one sample in a study of cytomegalovirus exposure and HLA in healthy donors. Both 60 Vbeta primers and 13 Jbeta primers went into the PCR. The repertoire was sequenced with immunoSEQ multiplex PCR; TCRdb's copy has only in-frame clones and lacks some. The sample records 120,000 or so clones, around 70% being singletons. The sequencing sample was made of PBMCs. Receptors originate from a middle-aged man in good health and CMV-seropositive.

This clone occurred once. The chain recombines TRBV27 with TRBJ2-5, with TRBD2 as a possible D gene (5 bases). There are 17 residues in the CDR3. Germline CDR1 and CDR2: MNHEY and SMNVEV (reference sequence). Trimming took 5 bases from V and 2 from J, leaving 21 bases between them. CDR3 amino acids: CASSPRMQDSWQETQYF. CDR3 bases: TGTGCCAGCAGTCCGAGAATGCAGGACTCGTGGCAAGAGACCCAGTACTTC.

The V and J genes are TRBV27 and TRBJ1-4; D is uncertain. Germline CDR1 reads MNHEY; CDR2 reads SMNVEV (reference sequence). The germline V and J ends were trimmed by 3 bases and 6 bases, with 14 bases remaining between them. CDR3 length: 15 residues. This chain's CDR3 is CASSLGDKRDEKLFF. In DNA, the CDR3 is TGTGCCAGCAGTTTGGGAGATAAAAGGGATGAAAAACTGTTTTTT.

The CDR3 protein is CASSPGTGDQPQHF. The CDR3 DNA reads TGTGCCAGCAGTCCCGGGACAGGGGATCAGCCCCAGCATTTT. This rearrangement joins TRBV27 to TRBJ1-5, with TRBD1 matching 10 bases. The CDR3 has 14 amino acids. J gave up 5 bases and V 5 bases, and 3 bases lay outside the gene matches. CDR1 MNHEY and CDR2 SMNVEV come from the germline V gene (reference sequence).

The chain recombines TRBV19 with TRBJ1-5, with D maybe TRBD1 (5 bases). Germline CDR1 reads LNHDA; CDR2 reads SQIVND (reference sequence). The CDR3 contains 15 residues. Trimming pared 3 bases from V and 3 bases from J, leaving 12 bases between. Here the CDR3 reads CASSIGAGSNQPQHF. The CDR3, as DNA: TGTGCCAGTAGTATTGGGGCAGGGTCCAATCAGCCCCAGCATTTT.

The chain is built from TRBV4-3 and TRBJ2-5; tentatively, D is TRBD1 (6 bases). The CDR3 totals 15 residues. The ends were cut back, 0 bases at V and 1 base at J, with 9 bases in the middle. Germline V gene lookup returns CDR1 LGHNA and CDR2 YSLEER. CDR3 region: CASSQETGSQETQYF. The CDR3 nucleotides read TGCGCCAGCAGCCAAGAAACAGGGAGCCAAGAGACCCAGTACTTC.

This rearrangement joins TRBV11-2 to TRBJ2-3, with 10 bases matching TRBD2. The CDR3 sequence is 13 residues long. V was clipped by 6 bases and J by 6 bases; unmatched bases: 3. Germline V gene sequence: CDR1 SGHAT, CDR2 FQNNGV. The CDR3 nucleotides are TGTGCCAGCAGAGCGGGGGGGGTGGATACGCAGTATTTT. Its translation is CASRAGGVDTQYF.

This clone is a singleton in its sample. The gene calls are TRBV7-2 and TRBJ2-1, with 11 positions matching TRBD2. Germline CDR1 reads SGHTA; CDR2 reads FQGNSA. The CDR3 is made up of 16 amino acids. Trimming at V came to 5 bases and at J to 7 bases, leaving 10 bases not matched to a gene. The CDR3: CASSTHLAGGGNEQFF. CDR3 sequence (DNA): TGTGCCAGCAGCACACATCTAGCGGGAGGTGGTAATGAGCAGTTCTTC.

This sequence joins TRBV7-6 and TRBJ2-7; a possible D gene is TRBD1 (6 bases). Trimming pared 4 bases from V and 7 bases from J, leaving 17 bases between. The CDR3 spans 14 residues. In germline, CDR1 is SGHVS, CDR2 FNYEAQ. CDR3 region: CASSSSRSQGEQYF. The CDR3 nucleotides are TGTGCCAGCAGCTCTAGCAGAAGTCAGGGGGAGCAGTACTTC. The full variable domain, completed using reference TRBV7-6 and TRBJ2-7, is GAGVSQSPRYKVTKRGQDVALRCDPISGHVSLYWYRQALGQGPEFLTYFNYEAQQDKSGLPNDRFSAERPEGSISTLTIQRTEQRDSAMYRCASSSSRSQGEQYFGPGTRLTVT.

The chain combines TRBV29-1 with TRBJ2-1, with a possible D match to TRBD2 (5 bases). This CDR3 region has 13 residues. Germline lookup yields CDR1 SQVTM and CDR2 ANQGSEA. The CDR3 sequence is CTTDIRGYNEQFF. CDR3 nucleotides: TGCACCACTGACATCCGGGGCTACAATGAGCAGTTCTTC.

The chain combines TRBV11-2 with TRBJ2-5; 11 bases map to TRBD2. The trim removed 2 bases at V and 6 bases at J, leaving 8 bases unmatched. Per the germline V gene, CDR1 is SGHAT and CDR2 is FQNNGV. This CDR3 is built from 16 residues. CDR3 in amino acids: CASSLSVAGGLKTQYF. The CDR3 DNA follows: TGTGCCAGCAGCTTATCGGTAGCGGGGGGGCTAAAGACCCAGTACTTC.

The V gene is TRBV25-1, the J gene TRBJ1-2, with a weak D call TRBD1 (6 bases). The CDR3 has 12 amino acids. Germline V gives CDR1 MGHDK, CDR2 SYGVNS. V was clipped by 6 bases and J by 6 bases, with 11 bases between them. CDR3 nucleotides: TGTGCCAGCAGAACCCAGGGGAATGGCTACACCTTC. Its protein product is CASRTQGNGYTF.

The chain uses TRBV27 and TRBJ2-7, with TRBD2 matching 7 bases. The germline V gene has CDR1 MNHEY and CDR2 SMNVEV (reference sequence). V lost 3 bases, J lost 7 bases, and 3 bases stayed unmatched. This CDR3 region has 12 residues. This chain's CDR3 is CASSLWGGEQYF. In DNA form, the CDR3 reads TGTGCCAGCAGTTTGTGGGGAGGGGAGCAGTACTTC.

The rearrangement uses TRBV4-3 and TRBJ2-7; weak D call: TRBD1 (6 bases). Germline-derived CDR1 and CDR2 are LGHNA and YSLEER. The CDR3 is 15 residues long. The V end lost 4 bases, the J end lost 3 bases, and 16 bases lay between the germline ends. The CDR3 is CASSPERGDIYEQYF. CDR3 in DNA: TGCGCCAGCAGCCCGGAGCGAGGGGACATCTACGAGCAGTACTTC.

This chain joins TRBV7-9 and TRBJ2-1, with a tentative D call TRBD1 (6 bases). The germline V gene encodes CDR1 SEHNR and CDR2 FQNEAQ (reference sequence). The CDR3 runs to 12 residues. V was trimmed by 1 base and J by 9 bases, leaving 7 bases between them. The DNA of the CDR3 is TGTGCCAGCAGCTTAGGAGGGGGTGAGCAGTTCTTC. Protein product: CASSLGGGEQFF. Filled out from reference TRBV7-9 and TRBJ2-1, the complete variable domain reads DTGVSQNPRHKITKRGQNVTFRCDPISEHNRLYWYRQTLGQGPEFLTYFQNEAQLEKSRLLSDRFSAERPKGSFSTLEIQRTEQGDSAMYLCASSLGGGEQFFGPGTRLTVL.

The V and J genes are TRBV7-2 and TRBJ1-1; D might be TRBD1 (5 bases). V was trimmed by 4 bases and J by 8 bases, leaving 14 bases between them. Germline lookup yields CDR1 SGHTA and CDR2 FQGNSA. The CDR3 is made up of 13 amino acids. The CDR3 DNA reads TGTGCCAGCAGCTCAAGCTTGTGGACAGAAGCTTTCTTT. It is translated as CASSSSLWTEAFF.

The chain links TRBV19 to TRBJ1-5; D unresolved. Germline CDR1 LNHDA, CDR2 SQIVND (reference sequence). The length of the CDR3 is 15 residues. The V gene lost 8 bases and the J gene lost 0 bases, with 14 bases spanning the gap. CDR3 coding DNA: TGTGCCAGTCGATACGAGCGTCTTAGCAATCAGCCCCAGCATTTT. Its protein is CASRYERLSNQPQHF.

The chain combines TRBV7-6 with TRBJ2-5, with D possibly matching TRBD1 (5 bases). This CDR3 is built from 15 residues. The V end was cut by 0 bases, the J end by 5 bases, with 13 bases between. CDR1 is SGHVS and CDR2 is FNYEAQ in the germline V gene. The CDR3 nucleotides read TGTGCCAGCAGCTTAGCATATGGGGCTCCGGAGACCCAGTACTTC. Protein sequence: CASSLAYGAPETQYF.

The V and J genes are TRBV25-1 and TRBJ1-5, with 7 bases fitting TRBD1. The CDR3 covers 13 residues. Germline trimming cut 7 bases from V and 2 bases from J; bases unmatched to any gene: 2. Germline assignment: CDR1 MGHDK and CDR2 SYGVNS. This CDR3 reads CASNQGGNQPQHF. The CDR3 region has the DNA TGTGCCAGCAACCAGGGGGGCAATCAGCCCCAGCATTTT.

The chain employs TRBV19 and TRBJ1-2; D possibly corresponds to TRBD1 (6 bases). Germline values: CDR1 LNHDA, CDR2 SQIVND (reference sequence). The CDR3 contains 17 residues. V lost 2 bases, J lost 5 bases, and 21 bases lay in between. The CDR3 region is CASSILPGDNTRYGYTF. In DNA, the CDR3 is TGTGCCAGTAGTATACTCCCAGGGGACAACACGCGTTATGGCTACACCTTC.

The rearrangement uses TRBV30 and TRBJ1-4; D unresolved. There are 13 residues in the CDR3. Germline assignment: CDR1 GTSNPN and CDR2 SVGIG (reference sequence). V gave up 2 bases and J gave up 3 bases, with 7 bases separating them. The CDR3 reads CAWSPLPNEKLFF. For the CDR3, the DNA is TGTGCCTGGAGTCCCCTCCCTAATGAAAAACTGTTTTTT.

The chain joins TRBV9 to TRBJ2-1; possible D gene TRBD1, 6 bases. In germline, CDR1 is SGDLS, CDR2 YYNGEE. The germline V and J ends were trimmed by 1 base and 8 bases, with 16 bases remaining between them. There are 15 residues in the CDR3. CDR3 nucleotides: TGTGCCAGCAGCGTACCCTCGGCAGGGGTGGATGAGCAGTTCTTC. The encoded protein is CASSVPSAGVDEQFF.

This clone was picked up a small number of times. The chain uses TRBV13 and TRBJ2-7, with a weak D call TRBD2 (6 bases). The CDR3 consists of 15 residues. V shed 6 bases and J shed 5 bases, with 20 bases lying between them. Looked up from germline, CDR1 is PRHDT and CDR2 is FYEKMQ (reference sequence). CDR3 amino acids: CASRALGASADEQYF. The DNA of the CDR3 is TGTGCCAGCAGAGCACTCGGAGCTAGCGCCGACGAGCAGTACTTC. Full variable domain (missing parts from reference TRBV13 and TRBJ2-7): AAGVIQSPRHLIKEKRETATLKCYPIPRHDTVYWYQQGPGQDPQFLISFYEKMQSDKGSIPDRFSAQQFSDYHSELNMSSLELGDSALYFCASRALGASADEQYFGPGTRLTVT.

CDR3 nucleotide sequence: TGTGCCAGCACGGACGGGACCTACAATGAGCAGTTCTTC. The encoded protein is CASTDGTYNEQFF. This chain links TRBV25-1 with TRBJ2-1; D perhaps matches TRBD2 (5 bases). Germline CDR1 and CDR2: MGHDK and SYGVNS. The CDR3 has 13 residues. V lost 7 bases, J lost 2 bases, and 9 bases lay in between.

The chain carries TRBV5-5 and TRBJ1-1; the D gene is possibly TRBD1 (5 bases). Per germline, CDR1 SGHKS and CDR2 YYEKEE (reference sequence). Trimming removed 6 bases at V and 0 bases at J, with 18 bases between. This CDR3 has 16 residues. The CDR3: CASTPRGDSMNTEAFF. As DNA, the CDR3 is TGTGCCAGCACCCCGCGAGGGGACTCCATGAACACTGAAGCTTTCTTT.

This chain joins TRBV7-8 and TRBJ2-3; D not resolved. Trimming left V 6 bases short and J 2 bases short, with 15 bases between. There are 15 residues in the CDR3. CDR1 is SGHVS and CDR2 is FQNEAQ in the germline V gene. CDR3 residues: CASRPLVLNTDTQYF. CDR3 bases: TGTGCCAGCAGGCCCCTAGTGTTGAACACAGATACGCAGTATTTT.

The chain has TRBV5-1 and TRBJ2-7; tentative D call: TRBD1 (5 bases). The length of the CDR3 is 15 residues. Trimming shortened V by 4 bases and J by 0 bases, and 14 bases separated the two germline ends. Germline V gene data show CDR1 as SGHRS and CDR2 as YFSETQ. CDR3 protein: CASSPRQGSSYEQYF. As DNA, the CDR3 is TGCGCCAGCAGCCCCCGGCAGGGCAGCTCCTACGAGCAGTACTTC.

The chain is built from TRBV27 and TRBJ2-3; 8 bases fit TRBD1. Germline V CDR1 and CDR2: MNHEY, SMNVEV (reference sequence). The V and J ends lost 5 bases and 4 bases, in that order; junction bases with no gene match: 5. This CDR3 spans 14 amino acids. CDR3 nucleotides: TGTGCCAGCAGTACGGACAGGGATGCAGATACGCAGTATTTT. Translation gives CASSTDRDADTQYF.

V usage is TRBV7-9 and J usage is TRBJ1-5; 7 positions agree with TRBD1. In germline, CDR1 is SEHNR, CDR2 FQNEAQ (reference sequence). The CDR3 extends over 17 amino acids. V shed 1 base, J shed 6 bases, and the junction held 12 bases outside the gene matches. The DNA of the CDR3 is TGTGCCAGCAGCTTAGAGGGCGCGGCAGGGGGGTCTCAGCCCCAGCATTTT. This gives the protein CASSLEGAAGGSQPQHF.

The chain is built from TRBV5-1 and TRBJ2-7; maybe TRBD1 (5 bases). Trimming removed 0 bases from V and 3 bases from J, with 7 bases in between. The CDR3 length is 13 residues. The V gene's germline CDR1 is SGHRS and CDR2 YFSETQ. The chain's CDR3 is CASSLGQFYEQYF. In DNA form, the CDR3 reads TGCGCCAGCAGCTTGGGACAGTTCTACGAGCAGTACTTC.